This T cell receptor beta chain was recovered during a study of control samples from healthy donors and cancer patients. The CDR3 extends over 16 amino acids. The germline V gene encodes CDR1 SGHVS and CDR2 FQNEAQ. Trimming removed 4 bases from V and 4 bases from J, with 16 bases in between. This clone occurred once. Sequenced by immunoSEQ multiplex PCR; TCRdb stores in-frame clones only, minus some. Here the sample spans about 150,000 clones, roughly 94% being singletons. The sequencing input was PBMCs. This receptor was identified in a man in his 60s with colorectal cancer. The genes are TRBV7-8 and TRBJ2-2, with D perhaps matching TRBD2 (5 bases). CDR3 in amino acids: CASSSLGVKGTGELFF. Written as DNA, the CDR3 is TGTGCCAGCAGCTCACTAGGAGTGAAGGGCACCGGGGAGCTGTTTTTT.